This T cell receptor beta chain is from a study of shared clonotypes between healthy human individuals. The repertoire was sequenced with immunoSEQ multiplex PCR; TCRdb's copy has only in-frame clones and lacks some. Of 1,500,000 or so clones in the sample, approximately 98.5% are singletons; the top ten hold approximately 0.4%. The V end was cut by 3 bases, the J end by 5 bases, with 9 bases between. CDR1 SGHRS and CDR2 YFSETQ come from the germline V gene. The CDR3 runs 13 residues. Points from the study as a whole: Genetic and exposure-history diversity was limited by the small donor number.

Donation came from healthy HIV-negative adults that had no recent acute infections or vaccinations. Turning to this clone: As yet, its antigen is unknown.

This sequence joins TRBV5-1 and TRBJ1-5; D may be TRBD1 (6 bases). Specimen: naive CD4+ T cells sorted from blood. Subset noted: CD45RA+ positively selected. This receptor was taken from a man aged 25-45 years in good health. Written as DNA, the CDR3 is TGCGCCAGCAGCTGGGACATCTATCAGCCCCAGCATTTT. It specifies CASSWDIYQPQHF. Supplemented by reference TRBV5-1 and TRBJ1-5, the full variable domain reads KAGVTQTPRYLIKTRGQQVTLSCSPISGHRSVSWYQQTPGQGLQFLFEYFSETQRNKGNFPGRFSGRQFSNSRSEMNVSTLELGDSALYLCASSWDIYQPQHFGDGTRLSIL.